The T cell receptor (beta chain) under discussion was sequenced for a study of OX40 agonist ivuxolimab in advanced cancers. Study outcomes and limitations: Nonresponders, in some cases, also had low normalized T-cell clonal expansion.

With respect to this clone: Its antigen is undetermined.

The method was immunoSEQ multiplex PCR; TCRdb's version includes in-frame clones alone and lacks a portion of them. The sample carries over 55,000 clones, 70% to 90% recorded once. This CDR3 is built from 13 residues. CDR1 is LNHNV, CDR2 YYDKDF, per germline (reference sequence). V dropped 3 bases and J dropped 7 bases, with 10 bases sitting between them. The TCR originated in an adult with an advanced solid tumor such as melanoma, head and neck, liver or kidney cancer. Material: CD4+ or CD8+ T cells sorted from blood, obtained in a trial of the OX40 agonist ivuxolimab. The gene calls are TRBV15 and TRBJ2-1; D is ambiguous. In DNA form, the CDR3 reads TGTGCCACCAGCAGCGGCGACACGAATGAGCAGTTCTTC. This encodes CATSSGDTNEQFF.